Listed below are T cell receptor beta chains from one sample, sequenced in a study of human T cells and chemical hapten exposure. One entry per CDR3 protein results from TCRdb running MiXCR on the RACE reads. The sample gives about 65,000 distinct CDR3 sequences, about 5.7% of which show up once; around 3.4% is in the top ten. The sequencing sample was made of whole blood. Every receptor here comes from a female donor in good health. Some clones in this sample may be carry-over from other donors' samples. Each CDR3 is given with its conserved first and last residue. A D gene is named only where the DNA matches it firmly. Not every row has a clone size; where given, it reads once, few, many or a size class.

.,many,TRBJ2-3,TRBV29-1,CSVRPSTGYTDTQYF,TGCAGCGTTCGCCCCTCGACAGGTTACACAGATACGCAGTATTTT
TRBD1,many,TRBJ1-4,TRBV27,CASSFRQGITATNEKLFF,TGTGCCAGCAGTTTCAGACAGGGTATTACAGCAACTAATGAAAAACTGTTTTTT
.,.,TRBJ1-1,TRBV20-1,CSARDFSRGNTEAFF,TGCAGTGCTAGAGATTTCAGCAGGGGGAACACTGAAGCTTTCTTT
TRBD2,many,TRBJ2-4,TRBV28,CASISAGGAKNIQYF,TGTGCCAGCATATCGGCGGGAGGAGCCAAAAACATTCAGTACTTC
TRBD2,many,TRBJ2-3,TRBV20-1,CSARPGGGGRADTQYF,TGCAGTGCTAGACCGGGAGGCGGCGGGAGGGCAGATACGCAGTATTTT
TRBD1,few,TRBJ1-4,TRBV6-1,CASSDTRTGEKLFF,TGTGCCAGCAGTGACACCCGGACAGGAGAAAAACTGTTTTTT
.,many,TRBJ2-1,TRBV12-3/TRBV12-4,CASSSRGGPYNEQFF,TGTGCCAGCAGTTCCAGGGGTGGCCCCTACAATGAGCAGTTCTTC
TRBD2,few,TRBJ2-7,TRBV29-1,CSVEQDDLPGGEQYF,TGCAGCGTTGAACAGGATGATCTACCGGGAGGCGAGCAGTACTTC
.,few,TRBJ2-7,TRBV7-2,CASSLEKVSEQYF,TGTGCCAGCAGCTTAGAGAAGGTTTCCGAGCAGTACTTC
TRBD1,many,TRBJ2-5,TRBV5-1,CASSSGQGPETQYF,TGCGCCAGCAGCTCCGGACAGGGCCCTGAGACCCAGTACTTC
.,many,TRBJ1-5,TRBV19,CASSIRRNNQPQHF,TGTGCCAGTAGTATTCGACGGAACAATCAGCCCCAGCATTTT
.,many,TRBJ2-3,TRBV28,CASSPIRTFSSTDTQYF,TGTGCCAGCAGTCCTATTCGGACTTTCTCTAGCACAGATACGCAGTATTTT
TRBD1,many,TRBJ2-4,TRBV5-1,CASSIRQGLAKNIQYF,TGCGCCAGCAGCATACGACAGGGTTTAGCCAAAAACATTCAGTACTTC
TRBD2,many,TRBJ2-3,TRBV28,CASSIAGSTDTQYF,TGTGCCAGCAGCATAGCGGGGAGCACAGATACGCAGTATTTT
.,many,TRBJ2-7,TRBV5-1,CASSPDYYEQYF,TGCGCCAGCAGCCCCGACTACTACGAGCAGTACTTC
TRBD2,many,TRBJ2-1,TRBV27,CASSPQPPWGGSYNEQFF,TGTGCCAGCAGTCCTCAGCCCCCCTGGGGGGGCTCCTACAATGAGCAGTTCTTC
.,.,TRBJ1-1,TRBV29-1,CSRGIGTEAFF,TGCAGCAGGGGAATCGGCACTGAAGCTTTCTTT
.,few,TRBJ1-1,TRBV12-3/TRBV12-4,CASTPWNGEAFF,TGTGCCAGCACCCCGTGGAATGGTGAAGCTTTCTTT
.,.,TRBJ2-7,TRBV7-8,CASSLKRLPDYEQYF,TGTGCCAGCAGCTTAAAACGACTGCCCGACTACGAGCAGTACTTC
TRBD1,many,TRBJ1-5,TRBV4-2,CASSQVEGASDGNQPQHF,TGTGCCAGCAGCCAGGTGGAGGGGGCGAGCGACGGCAATCAGCCCCAGCATTTT
.,many,TRBJ2-1,TRBV4-1,CASSHLWDEQFF,TGCGCCAGCAGCCACCTGTGGGATGAGCAGTTCTTC
.,many,TRBJ1-1,TRBV25-1,CASSLQGTEAFF,TGTGCCAGCAGTCTGCAGGGGACTGAAGCTTTCTTT
.,many,TRBJ1-2,TRBV12-3/TRBV12-4,CASSADTNYGYTF,TGTGCCAGCAGTGCCGACACAAACTATGGCTACACCTTC
.,few,TRBJ2-7,TRBV20-1,CSARQLGFGGEQYF,TGCAGTGCGCGACAATTGGGTTTCGGGGGCGAGCAGTACTTC
.,many,TRBJ2-7,TRBV5-1,CASSIAGTNSYEQYF,TGCGCCAGCAGCATCGCCGGGACAAACTCCTACGAGCAGTACTTC
TRBD1,.,TRBJ1-2,TRBV28,CASSSNRQGGYGYTF,TGTGCCAGCAGTTCTAACCGACAGGGAGGCTATGGCTACACCTTC
TRBD2,many,TRBJ2-7,TRBV7-2,CASRWTSGSSYEQYF,TGTGCCAGCAGGTGGACTAGCGGGAGCTCCTACGAGCAGTACTTC
TRBD2,many,TRBJ2-3,TRBV4-2,CASSQPFGGTSEGSSTDTQYF,TGTGCCAGCAGCCAGCCCTTTGGCGGGACTAGCGAAGGAAGTAGCACAGATACGCAGTATTTT
.,.,TRBJ2-7,TRBV6-5,CASSYERDYEQYF,TGTGCCAGCAGTTACGAACGGGACTACGAGCAGTACTTC
.,many,TRBJ2-7,TRBV7-9,CASSPLQGPRNEQYF,TGTGCCAGCAGCCCCCTACAGGGCCCGCGGAACGAGCAGTACTTC
.,.,TRBJ1-2,TRBV18,CASSPPDLFAYGYTF,TGTGCCAGCTCACCCCCGGACCTGTTCGCCTATGGCTACACCTTC
.,.,TRBJ2-3,TRBV5-1,CASSTRNTDTQYF,TGCGCCAGCAGCACGAGAAATACGGATACGCAGTATTTT
.,.,TRBJ2-7,TRBV12-3/TRBV12-4,CASSFSGAPWEQYF,TGTGCCAGCAGTTTCTCGGGGGCCCCCTGGGAGCAGTACTTC
.,few,TRBJ2-7,TRBV20-1,CSATGGSSYEQYF,TGCAGTGCAACAGGAGGTAGCTCCTACGAGCAGTACTTC
TRBD1,many,TRBJ2-3,TRBV29-1,CSSTGILRTDTQYF,TGCAGCTCGACAGGGATCTTGAGGACAGATACGCAGTATTTT
.,.,TRBJ1-2,TRBV9,CASSGSGAGGYTF,TGTGCCAGCAGCGGATCAGGGGCTGGTGGCTACACCTTC
TRBD2,few,TRBJ2-7,TRBV27,CASSSLAGKYEQYF,TGTGCCAGCAGTTCACTAGCGGGAAAGTACGAGCAGTACTTC
.,.,TRBJ2-1,TRBV20-1,CSARALMVVLNNEQFF,TGCAGTGCTAGAGCGTTAATGGTAGTCCTTAACAATGAGCAGTTCTTC
.,few,TRBJ2-3,TRBV5-4,CASSPGLFTDTQYF,TGTGCCAGCAGCCCCGGACTGTTCACAGATACGCAGTATTTT
.,.,TRBJ1-5,TRBV20-1,CSARTSNQPQHF,TGCAGTGCAAGGACTAGCAATCAGCCCCAGCATTTT
.,few,TRBJ1-1,TRBV28,CASSLRADGNTEAFF,TGTGCCAGCAGTTTGAGGGCCGATGGGAACACTGAAGCTTTCTTT
TRBD2,many,TRBJ2-7,TRBV5-1,CASSPELAGGGEQYF,TGCGCCAGCAGCCCGGAACTAGCGGGAGGAGGTGAGCAGTACTTC